The clone carrying this T cell receptor beta chain was found many times. The antigen remains unidentified. The V and J ends lost 6 bases and 3 bases respectively, with 15 bases between them. Per the germline V gene, CDR1 is SQVTM and CDR2 is ANQGSEA. The CDR3 has 13 amino acids. The CDR3 regions of TCR beta were amplified from RNA transcripts. The HTBI primer set was used in a first-round RT-PCR of the TCR CDR3. TCRdb itself ran the multiplex PCR reads through MiXCR, one entry per CDR3 protein. The sample holds approximately 710,000 distinct CDR3 sequences, 17% seen once. The data originate from a study of T cells in Graves' hyperthyroidism and ophthalmopathy. The study defined stable Graves' hyperthyroidism as no ophthalmopathy progression within 18 months. Diagnostic assessment was based on clinical symptoms, serum thyroxine and TRAb, thyroid ultrasound and orbital computed tomography. The source of the PBMCs was over 8.5 ml of fresh peripheral blood.

Study results and caveats: Ophthalmopathy could be told apart from stable hyperthyroidism with a 13 V-J model.

The sample comprised blood. This receptor was identified in a man between 45 and 60 years old with Graves' hyperthyroidism. The chain carries TRBV29-1 and TRBJ2-7; D might be TRBD1 (6 bases). The CDR3 DNA sequence: TGCAGCGTCGAAACGGGACACCTCTACGAGCAGTACTTC. Protein: CSVETGHLYEQYF.